The clone carrying this T cell receptor (beta chain) was counted only a few times. The antigen is not known. Patients had chemo-refractory metastatic non-small-cell lung cancer and received focal radiation plus CTLA-4 blockade that used ipilimumab. The sample is drawn from a study of radiotherapy plus CTLA-4 blockade in lung cancer. The overall study: Objective responses were observed in 18% of patients, and disease control was achieved by around 31%. Overall study findings and caveats: Some TCR clones had been derived from tumors. These clones expanded in peripheral blood after radiotherapy plus ipilimumab. Strongest reported response predictors: early blood clone changes and post-radiation interferon-beta.

Germline-derived CDR1 and CDR2 are SGDLS and YYNGEE. CDR3 length equals 15 residues. Trimming left V 3 bases short and J 2 bases short, with 11 bases between. Assay: immunoSEQ multiplex PCR; the TCRdb copy retains only in-frame clones and omits some. The table lists roughly 80,000 clones, about 78% of them singletons. The chain is built from TRBV9 and TRBJ2-2, with TRBD2 as a possible D gene (5 bases). The TCR sequence derives from a human donor with non-small cell lung cancer who had a partial response to radiotherapy plus ipilimumab. Some clones in this sample may be carry-over from other donors' samples. The sequences come from peripheral blood, collected from a patient treated with radiotherapy plus ipilimumab. CDR3: CASSAGAVNTGELFF. CDR3 in DNA: TGTGCCAGCAGCGCCGGAGCGGTCAACACCGGGGAGCTGTTTTTT.